These T cell receptor beta chains were read from a single sample in a study of CD8 T cells in ankylosing spondylitis. One entry per CDR3 protein, called by TCRdb with MiXCR from the 5' RACE reads. Of some 350,000 distinct CDR3 sequences in the sample, approximately 15% were seen once. Specimen: blood, either unsorted or a sorted T cell fraction (not recorded which). These receptors originate from a male donor with ankylosing spondylitis or in good health (not recorded which). Both conserved end residues are part of each CDR3. Each record gives: J gene, D gene, clone size, V gene, CDR3 DNA, CDR3 protein. The D gene is left open where the match is weak. Only some rows state a clone size, as once, few, many or a class for expanded clones.

TRBJ2-7 NA NA TRBV4-1 TGCGCCAGCAGCCAAGAGGACTCCCGCTCCGAGCAGTACTTC CASSQEDSRSEQYF
TRBJ2-1 TRBD1 few TRBV11-2 TGTGCCAGCAGCCCCCTCAGGGGGAACGATGAGCAGTTCTTC CASSPLRGNDEQFF
TRBJ2-1 NA NA TRBV25-1 TGTGCCAGCAGTGAATATTCCAGGGGGGCGGTGTATGAGCAGTTCTTC CASSEYSRGAVYEQFF
TRBJ1-1 NA many TRBV12-3/TRBV12-4 TGTGCCAGCAGTTTAGGCCGCCCTAACACTGAAGCTTTCTTT CASSLGRPNTEAFF
TRBJ1-2 NA NA TRBV10-3 TGTGCCATCAGTGAGAGCTGGGGCGGAGGCTACACCTTC CAISESWGGGYTF
TRBJ2-1 TRBD2 NA TRBV29-1 TGCATCGTGGGGGGGGAGACCTACAATGAGCAGTTCTTC CIVGGETYNEQFF
TRBJ2-7 NA NA TRBV11-2 TGTGCCAGCAGTACGGTCTACGAGCAGTACTTC CASSTVYEQYF
TRBJ2-1 TRBD2 few TRBV6-5 TGTGCCAGCAGTTATGCCTCCGGGACTAGCGGCCGTAAGAATGAGCAGTTCTTC CASSYASGTSGRKNEQFF
TRBJ2-3 TRBD1 NA TRBV12-3/TRBV12-4 TGTGCCAGCAGCCCACAGGGGGCTGCAGATACGCAGTATTTT CASSPQGAADTQYF
TRBJ2-5 NA NA TRBV20-1 TGCAGTGCTAGTCCGGGAGTCTCCCAAGAGACCCAGTACTTC CSASPGVSQETQYF
TRBJ2-3 NA NA TRBV20-1 TGCAGTGCTTATACATACGGCACAGATACGCAGTATTTT CSAYTYGTDTQYF
TRBJ2-5 NA few TRBV6-7 TGTGCCGGGGAAGGGGTTCAAGAGACCCAGTACTTC CAGEGVQETQYF
TRBJ2-1 TRBD2 many TRBV5-1 TGCGCCAGCAGCTTGGTTACTAGCGGCAACAATGAGCAGTTCTTC CASSLVTSGNNEQFF
TRBJ2-5 TRBD2 NA TRBV4-2 TGTGCCAGCAGCCGCCCCGTCGGGGGGGCCCTTCAGTACCAAGAGACCCAGTACTTC CASSRPVGGALQYQETQYF
TRBJ2-7 TRBD2 once TRBV3-1 TGTGCCAGCAGCCAAGATCGACTAGCGGGAGGTAACGAGCAGTACTTC CASSQDRLAGGNEQYF
TRBJ2-1 NA NA TRBV12-3/TRBV12-4 TGTGCCAGCAGTCCCTTCTCCGGGACTGACACAAATGAGCAGTTCTTC CASSPFSGTDTNEQFF
TRBJ1-2 NA few TRBV2 TGTGCCAGCAGTGAAGGGGTCGGCTACACCTTC CASSEGVGYTF
TRBJ2-3 NA few TRBV2 TGTGCCAGCAGTGAACGGGGGCCCGCTACGCAGTATTTT CASSERGPATQYF
TRBJ2-7 NA few TRBV15 TGTGCCACCAGCAGAGAATACCGGGACGTTGAGCAGTACTTC CATSREYRDVEQYF
TRBJ2-3 NA many TRBV20-1 TGCAGTGCTAGGCTCTTTGCGGGAACGGGAAATACGCAGTATTTT CSARLFAGTGNTQYF
TRBJ2-1 TRBD2 few TRBV18 TGTGCCAGCTCACCCCCCCCTAGCGGGAGGGCCCAGGGGCACAATGAGCAGTTCTTC CASSPPPSGRAQGHNEQFF
TRBJ2-3 TRBD2 NA TRBV5-1 TGCGCCAGCAGTACGGGGGGGGCGCTTGGAGATACGCAGTATTTT CASSTGGALGDTQYF
TRBJ2-5 NA NA TRBV2 TGTGCCAGCAGATGGGGAGGCAACCAGGAGACCCAGTACTTC CASRWGGNQETQYF
TRBJ1-2 NA NA TRBV7-2 TGTGCCAGCAGCTTCAGGATCCCCTATGGCTACACCTTC CASSFRIPYGYTF
TRBJ1-2 TRBD1 many TRBV20-1 TGCAGTGCTCGCCCCGACAGGGGGTATGGCTACACCTTC CSARPDRGYGYTF
TRBJ2-3 NA NA TRBV14 TGTGCCAGCAGCCCCATATTAGCGGAGAATACGCAGTATTTT CASSPILAENTQYF
TRBJ2-3 NA NA TRBV20-1 TGCAGTCCCGTGGGCGAGGGGGGAGATACGCAGTATTTT CSPVGEGGDTQYF
TRBJ1-2 TRBD1 NA TRBV10-3 TGTGCCATCAGGGGACAGGGCCACGGGGGCTACACCTTC CAIRGQGHGGYTF
TRBJ1-2 NA NA TRBV3-1 TGTGCCAGCAGCCAAGAAAAACAGCACCCAACCCTCTTC CASSQEKQHPTLF